What follows are 25 T cell receptor beta chains derived from one specimen sequenced in a study of CD8 T cells in ankylosing spondylitis. Whole-study findings and limits: Among TCR beta sequences, a motif of roughly 8 highly homologous variants appeared characteristic of ankylosing spondylitis blood.

Each CDR3 protein is one row after TCRdb ran MiXCR on the 5' RACE reads. This table holds some 840,000 distinct CDR3 sequences, 12% found once. What these receptors recognize is not known. Sequencing was performed on blood, either unsorted or a sorted T cell fraction (not recorded which). These receptors were taken from a male donor with ankylosing spondylitis.

This clonotype was seen only a few times. J is TRBJ2-7 and V is TRBV20-1, with 9 positions matching TRBD1. Germline V gives CDR1 DFQATT, CDR2 SNEGSKA (reference sequence). The V and J ends lost 6 bases and 3 bases, in that order; junction bases with no gene match: 9. The CDR3 sequence is 14 residues long. CDR3: CSATPGQGNYEQYF. In DNA, the CDR3 is TGCAGTGCAACCCCGGGACAGGGCAACTACGAGCAGTACTTC.

The V and J genes are TRBV5-1 and TRBJ1-2; perhaps TRBD1 as D (6 bases). Germline V CDR1 and CDR2: SGHRS, YFSETQ. The CDR3 has 12 residues. V lost 4 bases and J lost 8, with 12 bases in between. CDR3 nucleotides: TGCGCCAGCAGCCAACAGGGCGGAGGCTACACCTTC. Its protein product is CASSQQGGGYTF.

This clonotype has only a few counts. The chain employs TRBV7-3 and TRBJ2-5, with TRBD1 identical over 8 bases. With V trimmed by 4 bases and J by 5 bases, 9 bases remained unmatched. The germline V gene encodes CDR1 SGHTA and CDR2 FQGTGA. This CDR3 is built from 15 residues. The DNA for the CDR3 is TGTGCCAGCAGCTCGTCCGGGACAGGAAGCGAGACCCAGTACTTC. It codes for CASSSSGTGSETQYF.

The chain employs TRBV7-2 and TRBJ2-4; 13 nucleotides align to TRBD2. Per the germline V gene, CDR1 is SGHTA and CDR2 is FQGNSA. CDR3 length: 17 residues. Trimming cost V 0 bases and J 1 base; bases outside gene matches: 0. This chain's CDR3 is CASSLATSGGAKNIQYF. As DNA, the CDR3 is TGTGCCAGCAGCTTAGCGACTAGCGGGGGGGCCAAAAACATTCAGTACTTC.

This chain joins TRBV6-6 and TRBJ1-4, with D possibly matching TRBD1 (5 bases). V lost 6 bases and J 13 bases, leaving 15 bases between the germline ends. This CDR3 spans 12 amino acids. CDR1 is MNHNY and CDR2 is SVGAGI in the germline V gene (reference sequence). CDR3 residues: CASSPQQGGLFF. The CDR3 DNA reads TGTGCCAGCAGCCCCCAGCAGGGAGGACTGTTTTTT.

This sequence joins TRBV2 and TRBJ1-4; 7 positions agree with TRBD1. Germline loops: CDR1 SNHLY, CDR2 FYNNEI. With V trimmed by 6 bases and J by 6 bases, 10 bases remained unmatched. The CDR3 totals 15 residues. CDR3 loop: CASRAGTALHEKLFF. The CDR3 region has the DNA TGTGCCAGCAGAGCCGGGACAGCGCTTCATGAAAAACTGTTTTTT.

The table lists this clonotype with a few counts. The genes are TRBV6-1 and TRBJ2-3; the D is unclear. Germline V CDR1 and CDR2: MNHNS, SASEGT. The CDR3 has 15 residues. Deletions cut 0 bases from V and 3 bases from J, with 10 bases between. DNA for the CDR3: TGTGCCAGCAGTGAAGCCGGGCTTAAGACAGATACGCAGTATTTT. Residues: CASSEAGLKTDTQYF.

This clonotype was observed many times. In DNA form, the CDR3 reads TGCAGCGTTGACGGCCCGGTCCGCACTGAAGCTTTCTTT. Amino acids: CSVDGPVRTEAFF. The rearrangement joins TRBV29-1 to TRBJ1-1; no reliable D call. This CDR3 spans 13 amino acids. CDR1 and CDR2 (germline): SQVTM, ANQGSEA. V gave up 3 bases and J gave up 4 bases, with 12 bases separating them.

This clonotype was seen only a few times. The V call is TRBV12-3 or TRBV12-4, the J call TRBJ2-2, with 9 bases fitting TRBD2. This CDR3 region has 15 residues. The V gene end was trimmed by 3 bases and the J gene end by 5 bases; junction bases not matched to a gene: 4. The CDR3 nucleotides read TGTGCCAGCAGTTTTAGGCTAGCGGGAACCGGGGAGCTGTTTTTT. Its translation: CASSFRLAGTGELFF.

This clonotype has more than one count but fewer than ten. The chain carries TRBV5-1 and TRBJ1-6; D is possibly TRBD1 (6 bases). This CDR3 is built from 13 residues. Trimming left V 4 bases short and J 9 bases short, with 11 bases between. Germline V CDR1 and CDR2: SGHRS, YFSETQ. The chain's CDR3 is CASSPDSPSPLHF. Here the CDR3 DNA reads TGCGCCAGCAGCCCGGACAGCCCTTCACCCCTCCACTTT.

This clonotype was recorded a few times. The J gene is TRBJ2-1, the V gene TRBV24-1, with D perhaps matching TRBD1 (7 bases). The CDR3 runs to 16 residues. The ends were cut back, 1 base at V and 4 bases at J, with 13 bases in the middle. CDR1 and CDR2 from the germline V gene are KGHDR and SFDVKD. In DNA form, the CDR3 reads TGTGCCACCAGTGATTTCGCAGGGGGGCCTTACAATGAGCAGTTCTTC. Its protein product is CATSDFAGGPYNEQFF.

This clonotype was counted only a few times. This chain links TRBV29-1 with TRBJ2-4; a possible D gene is TRBD1 (5 bases). V lost 4 bases and J 6 bases, leaving 10 bases between the germline ends. This CDR3 is 12 amino acids long. Per germline, CDR1 SQVTM and CDR2 ANQGSEA. Here the CDR3 DNA reads TGCAGCGTTGTGCGGCAGGGAAACATTCAGTACTTC. Protein sequence: CSVVRQGNIQYF. The variable domain in full, with the rest retrieved from reference TRBV29-1 and TRBJ2-4, is SAVISQKPSRDICQRGTSLTIQCQVDSQVTMMFWYRQQPGQSLTLIATANQGSEATYESGFVIDKFPISRPNLTFSTLTVSNMSPEDSSIYLCSVVRQGNIQYFGAGTRLSVL.

The chain uses TRBV25-1 and TRBJ2-7; D not resolved. The germline V gene has CDR1 MGHDK and CDR2 SYGVNS. V lost 5 bases and J lost 5, with 13 bases in between. This CDR3 contains 13 residues. The CDR3 is CASSSELYDEQYF. CDR3 nucleotides: TGTGCCAGCAGTTCTGAGCTTTACGACGAGCAGTACTTC.

The chain recombines TRBV6-2 or TRBV6-3 with TRBJ2-3; 13 positions match TRBD2. The CDR3 loop spans 17 amino acids. CDR1 MNHEY and CDR2 SVGEGT come from the germline V gene. The trim removed 4 bases at V and 4 bases at J, leaving 8 bases unmatched. The CDR3 loop reads CASSFGRLAGGADTQYF. In DNA, the CDR3 is TGTGCCAGCAGTTTCGGGCGACTAGCGGGAGGCGCAGATACGCAGTATTTT.

The rearrangement joins TRBV28 to TRBJ1-5; 7 bases match TRBD1. V gave up 4 bases and J gave up 2 bases; unmatched junction bases: 2. Germline CDR1 MDHEN, CDR2 SYDVKM. This CDR3 is built from 14 residues. For the CDR3, the DNA is TGTGCCAGCAGTTCGACAGGGCGCAATCAGCCCCAGCATTTT. It translates to CASSSTGRNQPQHF.

The rearrangement links TRBV6-2 or TRBV6-3 to TRBJ2-1, with 7 nucleotides matching TRBD1. Germline-derived CDR1 and CDR2 are MNHEY and SVGEGT. This CDR3 is 14 amino acids long. V was clipped by 8 bases and J by 6 bases; unmatched bases: 10. The CDR3 region is CASRRSAGGNEQFF. The CDR3 region has the DNA TGTGCCAGCCGACGAAGTGCAGGGGGCAATGAGCAGTTCTTC.

This clonotype was observed a handful of times. The chain couples TRBV6-5 to TRBJ2-7, with 7 bases fitting TRBD2. The V gene end was trimmed by 1 base and the J gene end by 2 bases; junction bases not matched to a gene: 8. Germline-derived CDR1 and CDR2 are MNHEY and SVGAGI. This CDR3 comprises 16 residues. CDR3 bases: TGTGCCAGCAGTTACTTTGGCGGGAGAAGAACCTACGAGCAGTACTTC. Translated: CASSYFGGRRTYEQYF.

This clonotype was counted only a few times. The rearrangement uses TRBV12-3 or TRBV12-4 and TRBJ2-1, with 9 bases matching TRBD2. Germline trimming cut 6 bases from V and 7 bases from J; bases unmatched to any gene: 7. This CDR3 has 14 residues. CDR3 in amino acids: CASRIAGDMNEQFF. Here the CDR3 DNA reads TGTGCCAGCAGAATAGCGGGGGATATGAATGAGCAGTTCTTC.

This clonotype was observed at least ten times. CDR3 nucleotide sequence: TGCAGCGTTGAGTCCGGCCGGGGCTACACCTTC. Its protein is CSVESGRGYTF. The chain uses TRBV29-1 and TRBJ1-2; D ambiguous. The V end was cut by 3 bases, the J end by 8 bases, with 10 bases between. Germline lookup yields CDR1 SQVTM and CDR2 ANQGSEA. The length of the CDR3 is 11 residues.

This chain connects TRBV5-1 to TRBJ1-1, with TRBD1 matching 7 bases. The CDR3 sequence is 15 residues long. CDR1 is SGHRS and CDR2 is YFSETQ in the germline V gene. Trimming at V came to 1 base and at J to 2 bases, leaving 5 bases not matched to a gene. Here the CDR3 reads CASSLSRTGNTEAFF. DNA of the CDR3: TGCGCCAGCAGCTTGTCCCGGACAGGCAACACTGAAGCTTTCTTT.

The chain combines TRBV11-2 with TRBJ2-7; D is uncertain. V lost 0 bases and J lost 6, with 6 bases in between. The germline gives CDR1 SGHAT, CDR2 FQNNGV. The CDR3 has 12 residues. CDR3 sequence: CASSLDRSEQYF. The CDR3 DNA follows: TGTGCCAGCAGCTTAGATCGGAGCGAGCAGTACTTC.

This clonotype came up a few times. CDR3 DNA: TGTGCCAGCAGTCAGCGGACAGGGTCCTCCCGAGTCTATGGCTACACCTTC. Protein product: CASSQRTGSSRVYGYTF. The chain is built from TRBV6-1 and TRBJ1-2, with 8 bases identical to TRBD1. The V and J ends lost 5 bases and 4 bases, in that order; junction bases with no gene match: 15. CDR3 length: 17 amino acids. In germline, CDR1 is MNHNS, CDR2 SASEGT.

The sample holds many counts of this clonotype. The chain joins TRBV29-1 to TRBJ2-1, with D possibly being TRBD2 (6 bases). Germline loops: CDR1 SQVTM, CDR2 ANQGSEA. V lost 3 bases and J 1 base, leaving 13 bases between the germline ends. CDR3 length equals 15 residues. CDR3 sequence: CSVESGVGSYNEQFF. CDR3 coding DNA: TGCAGCGTTGAGTCGGGGGTCGGGTCCTACAATGAGCAGTTCTTC.

The chain is built from TRBV10-2 and TRBJ2-1, with 11 bases matching TRBD2. V shed 2 bases, J shed 1 base, and the junction held 10 bases outside the gene matches. The V gene's germline CDR1 is WSHSY and CDR2 SAAADI. The length of the CDR3 is 19 residues. In DNA form, the CDR3 reads TGCGCCAGCAGTGAGCCTAGCGGGAGGCCTCCTATGTCCTACAATGAGCAGTTCTTC. Amino acids: CASSEPSGRPPMSYNEQFF.

For the CDR3, the DNA is TGCAGTGCCACCCCCAGCCACCTCTATGGCTACACCTTC. Translated: CSATPSHLYGYTF. The chain joins TRBV20-1 to TRBJ1-2; D is ambiguous. The V end lost 6 bases, the J end lost 4 bases, and 15 bases lay between the germline ends. CDR3 length: 13 residues. Germline CDR1 reads DFQATT; CDR2 reads SNEGSKA (reference sequence).